This T cell receptor (beta chain) was found in a study of cytotoxic CD8 clonotypes in ibrutinib-treated CLL. Clones were read by immunoSEQ multiplex PCR, and TCRdb kept only the in-frame ones, dropping some. This sample has some 10,000 clones, with 79% found just once. The CDR3 runs 16 residues. The ends lost 4 bases at V and 6 bases at J; junction bases unmatched: 8. Germline V gene sequence: CDR1 SGHRS, CDR2 YFSETQ. The V call is TRBV5-1, the J call TRBJ2-1, with 12 bases that match TRBD2. This clonotype was sampled from a human donor with chronic lymphocytic leukemia. Material: PBMCs, obtained at disease progression, from a patient treated with ibrutinib. The CDR3 protein is CASSLGGTSGFNEQFF. CDR3 coding DNA: TGCGCCAGCAGCCTGGGGGGGACTAGCGGGTTCAATGAGCAGTTCTTC.